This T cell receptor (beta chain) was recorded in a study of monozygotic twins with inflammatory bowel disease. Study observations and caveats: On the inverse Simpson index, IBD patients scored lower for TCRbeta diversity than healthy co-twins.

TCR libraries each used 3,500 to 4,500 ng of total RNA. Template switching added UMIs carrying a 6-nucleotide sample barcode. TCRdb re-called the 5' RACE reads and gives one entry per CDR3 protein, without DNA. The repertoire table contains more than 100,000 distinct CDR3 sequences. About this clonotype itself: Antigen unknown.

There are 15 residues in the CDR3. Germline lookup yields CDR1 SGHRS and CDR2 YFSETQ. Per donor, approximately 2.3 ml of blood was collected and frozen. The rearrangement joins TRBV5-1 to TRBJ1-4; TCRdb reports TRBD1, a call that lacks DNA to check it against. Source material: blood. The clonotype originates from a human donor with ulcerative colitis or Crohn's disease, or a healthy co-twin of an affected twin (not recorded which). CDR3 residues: CASSPRTGSNEKLFF.